This T cell receptor (beta chain) was sequenced in a study of molecular identifiers for immune sequencing clone quantification. The CDR3 contains 16 residues. The germline CDR1 and CDR2 sequences are PRHDT and FYEKMQ (reference sequence). Trimming shortened V by 4 bases and J by 8 bases, and 20 bases separated the two germline ends. This clonotype was seen more than once but under ten times. TCRdb recomputed calls from the PCR reads with MiXCR, one row per CDR3 protein. The data hold some 680,000 distinct CDR3 sequences, with about 25% observed a single time. V usage is TRBV13 and J usage is TRBJ2-2; no firm D call. This sequence originates from a human donor in good health. Some libraries in this study had Jurkat cell RNA spiked in. The sample was naive CD8+ T cells from blood, with Jurkat cell RNA spiked in. Subset described: FACS-sorted CD8+CD4-CCR7+CD45RA+ naive T cells. DNA of the CDR3: TGTGCCAGCAGCTCCCCTCTCGCGGCGTGGCCTGGGGAGCTGTTTTTT. It encodes CASSSPLAAWPGELFF.